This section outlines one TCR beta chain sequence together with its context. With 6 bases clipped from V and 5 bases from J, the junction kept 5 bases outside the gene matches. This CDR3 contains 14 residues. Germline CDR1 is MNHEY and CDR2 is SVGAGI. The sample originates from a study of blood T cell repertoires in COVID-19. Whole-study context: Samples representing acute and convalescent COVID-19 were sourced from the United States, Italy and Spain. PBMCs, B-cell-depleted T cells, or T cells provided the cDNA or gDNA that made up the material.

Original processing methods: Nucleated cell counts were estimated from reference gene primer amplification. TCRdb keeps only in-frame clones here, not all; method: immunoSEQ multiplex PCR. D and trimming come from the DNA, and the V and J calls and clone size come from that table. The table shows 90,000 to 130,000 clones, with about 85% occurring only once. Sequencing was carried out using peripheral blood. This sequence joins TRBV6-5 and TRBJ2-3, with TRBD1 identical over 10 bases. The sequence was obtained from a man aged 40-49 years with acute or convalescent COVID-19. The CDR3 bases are TGTGCCAGCAGCCTGACAGGGGGCGGAGATACGCAGTATTTT. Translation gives CASSLTGGGDTQYF.